These 31 T cell receptor beta chains originate from one sample sequenced in a study of T-cell memory formation after mild COVID-19. TCRdb reprocessed the 5' RACE reads via MiXCR and lists one record per CDR3 protein. The profile covers some 160,000 distinct CDR3 sequences, with approximately 12% appearing a single time and 3.3% taken by the ten largest. Input material: PBMCs or a T cell subset sorted from them (not recorded which). These receptors were obtained from a man younger than 35 who had mild COVID-19 (a few samples of this study predate the infection). Cell type and time point are not known.

In this sample, this clonotype turned up a few times. V and J are TRBV6-2 or TRBV6-3 and TRBJ2-5; 9 bases align to TRBD2. V gave up 4 bases and J gave up 1 base; unmatched junction bases: 7. Germline V gene sequence: CDR1 MNHEY, CDR2 SVGEGT. CDR3 length: 16 residues. As DNA, the CDR3 is TGTGCCAGCAGTTCCGGGGGAGCGGGGGGCCAAGAGACCCAGTACTTC. Its protein product is CASSSGGAGGQETQYF.

The V call is TRBV5-1, the J call TRBJ2-1; no reliable D call. There are 12 residues in the CDR3. Per the germline V gene, CDR1 is SGHRS and CDR2 is YFSETQ. V lost 0 bases and J lost 10, with 8 bases in between. The CDR3 DNA follows: TGCGCCAGCAGCTTGGGACTTCCCGAGCAGTTCTTC. This gives the protein CASSLGLPEQFF.

The chain links TRBV15 to TRBJ1-2; unclear D gene. Germline loops: CDR1 LNHNV, CDR2 YYDKDF (reference sequence). CDR3 length equals 15 residues. The V gene lost 4 bases and the J gene lost 7 bases, with 19 bases spanning the gap. This chain's CDR3 is CATSKSVERKAGYTF. The DNA of the CDR3 is TGTGCCACCAGCAAATCTGTGGAGCGTAAGGCTGGCTACACCTTC. The full variable domain, in which reference TRBV15 and TRBJ1-2 provide the parts outside the CDR3, is DAMVIQNPRYQVTQFGKPVTLSCSQTLNHNVMYWYQQKSSQAPKLLFHYYDKDFNNEADTPDNFQSRRPNTSFCFLDIRSPGLGDTAMYLCATSKSVERKAGYTFGSGTRLTVV.

This clonotype has a handful of counts. The V call is TRBV7-2, the J call TRBJ2-5; TRBD2 aligns across 8 bases. J lost 5 bases, V lost 4 bases, and 9 bases had no gene match. The germline V gene encodes CDR1 SGHTA and CDR2 FQGNSA. This CDR3 is built from 15 residues. The CDR3 DNA reads as TGTGCCAGCAGCTCGAGCGGGGGCGGGGGCGAGACCCAGTACTTC. Its protein product is CASSSSGGGGETQYF.

This clonotype occurred a few times. The J gene is TRBJ1-6, the V gene TRBV7-8; tentatively, D is TRBD1 (5 bases). The CDR3 totals 14 residues. V lost 0 bases and J lost 7, with 7 bases in between. Germline V gene data show CDR1 as SGHVS and CDR2 as FQNEAQ. Here the CDR3 DNA reads TGTGCCAGCAGCTTAGCAGGGGAGAATTCACCCCTCCACTTT. Protein product: CASSLAGENSPLHF.

The chain uses TRBV7-9 and TRBJ2-1, with D possibly being TRBD1 (5 bases). CDR3 length: 16 amino acids. Deletions cut 3 bases from V and 4 bases from J, with 16 bases between. Looked up from germline, CDR1 is SEHNR and CDR2 is FQNEAQ (reference sequence). The CDR3 DNA follows: TGTGCCAGCAGCTTCTTGGGGCCTACTGTTTACAATGAGCAGTTCTTC. It is translated as CASSFLGPTVYNEQFF.

This clonotype has a handful of counts. This chain connects TRBV3-1 to TRBJ1-1; D uncertain. Deletions cut 2 bases from V and 0 bases from J, with 10 bases between. CDR1 and CDR2 from the germline V gene are LGHDT and YNNKEL (reference sequence). This CDR3 is built from 15 residues. CDR3 in amino acids: CASSQHGVVNTEAFF. CDR3 coding DNA: TGTGCCAGCAGCCAACACGGGGTCGTGAACACTGAAGCTTTCTTT.

The gene calls are TRBV29-1 and TRBJ2-3; D is uncertain. Trimming took 3 bases from V and 4 from J, leaving 17 bases between them. Germline CDR1 SQVTM, CDR2 ANQGSEA. This CDR3 comprises 15 residues. The CDR3 protein is CSVEVRQDGPDTQYF. The CDR3 nucleotides read TGCAGCGTTGAGGTTCGACAAGATGGCCCAGATACGCAGTATTTT.

This clonotype was observed at least ten times. The gene calls are TRBV9 and TRBJ2-5, with D perhaps being TRBD1 or TRBD2 (6 bases each). The CDR3 consists of 14 residues. The germline V and J ends were trimmed by 0 bases and 1 base, with 7 bases remaining between them. Germline loops: CDR1 SGDLS, CDR2 YYNGEE. Written as DNA, the CDR3 is TGTGCCAGCAGCGTAGGGGGGGCCCAAGAGACCCAGTACTTC. Translated, it gives CASSVGGAQETQYF.

V is TRBV10-3 and J is TRBJ1-5, with a possible D match to TRBD1 (6 bases). The germline V gene has CDR1 ENHRY and CDR2 SYGVKD. V lost 10 bases and J lost 4, with 17 bases in between. The CDR3 contains 14 residues. This CDR3 reads CASRPQGGNQPQHF. CDR3 DNA sequence: TGTGCCAGCAGACCACAGGGTGGGAATCAGCCCCAGCATTTT.

This clonotype was observed a handful of times. The V gene is TRBV7-9, the J gene TRBJ1-1; the match to TRBD1 covers 8 bases. The CDR3 has 13 amino acids. In germline, CDR1 is SEHNR, CDR2 FQNEAQ (reference sequence). Unmatched junction bases numbered 7, after V lost 5 bases and J lost 8 bases. CDR3 in amino acids: CASSASGTGEAFF. In DNA, the CDR3 is TGTGCCAGCAGCGCATCCGGGACAGGCGAAGCTTTCTTT.

The table lists this clonotype with a few counts. The V call is TRBV4-3, the J call TRBJ2-3; D ambiguous. The CDR3 length is 14 residues. The germline CDR1 and CDR2 sequences are LGHNA and YSLEER. The V end lost 0 bases, the J end lost 2 bases, and 6 bases lay between the germline ends. The CDR3 here is CASSQELATDTQYF. Here the CDR3 DNA reads TGCGCCAGCAGCCAAGAGCTCGCCACAGATACGCAGTATTTT.

The rearrangement links TRBV28 to TRBJ1-5; D ambiguous. In germline, CDR1 is MDHEN, CDR2 SYDVKM. The CDR3 totals 12 residues. The V and J ends lost 4 bases and 2 bases respectively, with 3 bases between them. This CDR3 reads CASSWGNQPQHF. CDR3 coding DNA: TGTGCCAGCAGTTGGGGCAATCAGCCCCAGCATTTT.

The chain employs TRBV6-6 and TRBJ2-5; D is perhaps TRBD1 (6 bases). Trimming took off 6 bases at V and 2 bases at J, with 19 bases between the two ends. The CDR3 is 16 residues long. Germline V gene data show CDR1 as MNHNY and CDR2 as SVGAGI (reference sequence). The CDR3 sequence is CASSSTRTAEQETQYF. CDR3 sequence (DNA): TGTGCCAGCAGCTCCACTCGGACAGCCGAACAAGAGACCCAGTACTTC.

The sample holds a few counts of this clonotype. CDR3 loop: CASSLEGGSGSLTTQYF. The CDR3 DNA is TGTGCCAGCAGCTTAGAGGGTGGTAGCGGGAGTCTCACGACCCAGTACTTC. The gene calls are TRBV7-2 and TRBJ2-5, with TRBD2 matching over 9 bases. The V and J ends lost 1 base and 7 bases, in that order; junction bases with no gene match: 13. CDR1 is SGHTA, CDR2 FQGNSA, per germline. The CDR3 extends over 17 amino acids.

This clonotype was seen only a few times. This sequence joins TRBV4-3 and TRBJ2-1; no clear D. Trimming removed 1 base at V and 8 bases at J, with 9 bases between. Germline V lookup: CDR1 LGHNA, CDR2 YSLEER. The CDR3 consists of 13 residues. CDR3 DNA sequence: TGCGCCAGCAGCCAAGGGCATACGGATGAGCAGTTCTTC. Residues: CASSQGHTDEQFF.

This clonotype was picked up one time. V gene TRBV2 combines with J gene TRBJ2-6; no clear D gene. Germline V gives CDR1 SNHLY, CDR2 FYNNEI. The CDR3 is made up of 12 amino acids. V was pared by 8 bases and J by 0 bases, with 2 bases between. CDR3 nucleotide sequence: TGTGCCAGCGCCTCTGGGGCCAACGTCCTGACTTTC. Translated: CASASGANVLTF.

The V gene is TRBV6-2 or TRBV6-3, the J gene TRBJ1-6, with D possibly TRBD1 on 5 matching bases. CDR3 length equals 15 residues. V lost 4 bases and J 7 bases, leaving 14 bases between the germline ends. Germline CDR1 MNHEY, CDR2 SVGEGT. The CDR3 spells CASSFIRDGNSPLHF. CDR3 in DNA: TGTGCCAGCAGTTTCATCCGGGACGGGAATTCACCCCTCCACTTT.

This chain links TRBV5-1 with TRBJ2-5; possibly TRBD1 or TRBD2 for D (5 bases each). This CDR3 has 13 residues. V gave up 1 base and J gave up 4 bases, with 8 bases separating them. Germline CDR1 SGHRS, CDR2 YFSETQ. CDR3 region: CASSLYGTETQYF. In DNA form, the CDR3 reads TGCGCCAGCAGCTTGTACGGGACAGAGACCCAGTACTTC.

This clonotype occurred a few times. The chain links TRBV24-1 to TRBJ2-1; perhaps TRBD2 as D (6 bases). Germline V gives CDR1 KGHDR, CDR2 SFDVKD. V lost 2 bases and J lost 3, with 10 bases in between. This CDR3 spans 15 amino acids. The CDR3 is CATSDSGRGYNEQFF. CDR3 coding DNA: TGTGCCACCAGTGATTCCGGGAGAGGCTACAATGAGCAGTTCTTC.

The chain links TRBV12-3 or TRBV12-4 to TRBJ1-2; D gene unclear. The CDR3 loop spans 12 amino acids. Trimming took 5 bases from V and 5 from J, leaving 9 bases between them. The CDR3 sequence is CASSLPHYGYTF. In nucleotides, the CDR3 is TGTGCCAGCAGTCTCCCTCATTATGGCTACACCTTC.

The sample holds a few counts of this clonotype. This CDR3 is CASSSWDSSTDTQYF. The CDR3 DNA sequence: TGTGCCAGCAGCTCCTGGGACAGCTCCACAGATACGCAGTATTTT. The chain carries TRBV11-2 and TRBJ2-3; 7 nucleotides line up with TRBD1. The germline V gene encodes CDR1 SGHAT and CDR2 FQNNGV. Trimming cost V 4 bases and J 2 bases; bases outside gene matches: 6. CDR3 length: 15 residues.

In this sample, this clonotype turned up a few times. This chain links TRBV6-5 with TRBJ2-1; 14 bases are shared with TRBD2. Germline V gives CDR1 MNHEY, CDR2 SVGAGI. CDR3 size: 16 residues. Trimming at V came to 0 bases and at J to 9 bases, leaving 4 bases not matched to a gene. The CDR3 loop reads CASSYSGLAGGFEQFF. The CDR3 DNA reads as TGTGCCAGCAGTTACTCAGGACTAGCGGGGGGATTTGAGCAGTTCTTC.

The V call is TRBV5-4, the J call TRBJ2-1; D perhaps matches TRBD1 (5 bases). Trimming removed 5 bases from V and 0 bases from J, with 6 bases in between. CDR1 is SGHNT and CDR2 is YYREEE in the germline V gene (reference sequence). The CDR3 covers 13 residues. The CDR3 DNA follows: TGTGCCAGCAGACAGGACTCCTACAATGAGCAGTTCTTC. It translates to CASRQDSYNEQFF.

This chain links TRBV5-1 with TRBJ1-2, with 8 bases identical to TRBD1. This CDR3 is 14 amino acids long. Germline V gives CDR1 SGHRS, CDR2 YFSETQ. After removal of 4 bases from V and 6 bases from J, the junction contained 8 bases not matched to a gene. CDR3 loop: CASSGAQGADGYTF. The CDR3 nucleotides read TGCGCCAGCAGCGGGGCCCAGGGGGCTGATGGCTACACCTTC.

The chain is built from TRBV29-1 and TRBJ2-6; D gene uncertain. This CDR3 spans 13 amino acids. CDR1 is SQVTM, CDR2 ANQGSEA, per germline. CDR3 region: CRPCASGANVLTF. The DNA for the CDR3 is TGCAGACCCTGCGCCTCTGGGGCCAACGTCCTGACTTTC.

The chain uses TRBV7-2 and TRBJ2-5; 13 nucleotides align to TRBD2. V was clipped by 5 bases and J by 5 bases; unmatched bases: 5. The CDR3 is 15 residues long. Per germline, CDR1 SGHTA and CDR2 FQGNSA. The CDR3 protein is CASSIRLAGGETQYF. For the CDR3, the DNA is TGTGCCAGCAGCATCCGACTAGCGGGGGGCGAGACCCAGTACTTC. The full variable domain, completed using reference TRBV7-2 and TRBJ2-5, is GAGVSQSPSNKVTEKGKDVELRCDPISGHTALYWYRQSLGQGLEFLIYFQGNSAPDKSGLPSDRFSAERTGGSVSTLTIQRTQQEDSAVYLCASSIRLAGGETQYFGPGTRLLVL.

This chain links TRBV12-3 or TRBV12-4 with TRBJ2-1, with D possibly matching TRBD2 (7 bases). The CDR3 loop spans 13 amino acids. V was cut by 3 bases and J by 10 bases, with 13 bases left in between. The DNA for the CDR3 is TGTGCCAGCAGTTTTAACAGGGAGGGGGAGCAGTTCTTC. Translated, it gives CASSFNREGEQFF.

This clonotype showed up just a few times. This chain links TRBV7-2 with TRBJ2-2; D remains ambiguous. The CDR3 runs 14 residues. V lost 2 bases and J 7 bases, leaving 11 bases between the germline ends. Germline CDR1 is SGHTA and CDR2 is FQGNSA. CDR3: CASSLFSVIGELFF. CDR3 coding DNA: TGTGCCAGCAGCTTATTCTCTGTCATCGGGGAGCTGTTTTTT.

The DNA of the CDR3 is TGTGCCACCCCAGGTGTTGGGATAGGTTCACCCCTCCACTTT. Protein product: CATPGVGIGSPLHF. V gene TRBV24-1 combines with J gene TRBJ1-6, with unresolved D. Germline CDR1 reads KGHDR; CDR2 reads SFDVKD. V dropped 9 bases and J dropped 9 bases, with 17 bases sitting between them. The CDR3 is 14 residues long.

The table lists this clonotype with a few counts. CDR3 bases: TGTGCCAGCAGCAAATCCAATAGGCGGGGCTACACCGGGGAGCTGTTTTTT. This encodes CASSKSNRRGYTGELFF. The chain employs TRBV21-1 and TRBJ2-2; the table's D call, TRBD1, has no DNA check behind it. TRBV21-1 is recorded as a pseudogene. The CDR3 is 17 residues long.